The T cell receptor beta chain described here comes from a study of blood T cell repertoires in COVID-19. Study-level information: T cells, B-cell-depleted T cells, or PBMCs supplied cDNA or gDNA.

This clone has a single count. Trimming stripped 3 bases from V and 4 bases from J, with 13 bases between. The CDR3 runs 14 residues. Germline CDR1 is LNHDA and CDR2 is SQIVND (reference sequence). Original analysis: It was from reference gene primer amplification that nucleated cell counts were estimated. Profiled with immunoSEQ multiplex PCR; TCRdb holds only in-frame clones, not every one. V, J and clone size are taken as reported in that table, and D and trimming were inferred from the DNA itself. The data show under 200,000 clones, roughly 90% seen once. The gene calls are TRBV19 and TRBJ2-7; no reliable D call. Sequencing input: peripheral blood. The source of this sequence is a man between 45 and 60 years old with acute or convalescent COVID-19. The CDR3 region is CASSIDTLNYEQYF. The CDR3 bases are TGTGCCAGTAGTATCGACACATTGAATTACGAGCAGTACTTC.